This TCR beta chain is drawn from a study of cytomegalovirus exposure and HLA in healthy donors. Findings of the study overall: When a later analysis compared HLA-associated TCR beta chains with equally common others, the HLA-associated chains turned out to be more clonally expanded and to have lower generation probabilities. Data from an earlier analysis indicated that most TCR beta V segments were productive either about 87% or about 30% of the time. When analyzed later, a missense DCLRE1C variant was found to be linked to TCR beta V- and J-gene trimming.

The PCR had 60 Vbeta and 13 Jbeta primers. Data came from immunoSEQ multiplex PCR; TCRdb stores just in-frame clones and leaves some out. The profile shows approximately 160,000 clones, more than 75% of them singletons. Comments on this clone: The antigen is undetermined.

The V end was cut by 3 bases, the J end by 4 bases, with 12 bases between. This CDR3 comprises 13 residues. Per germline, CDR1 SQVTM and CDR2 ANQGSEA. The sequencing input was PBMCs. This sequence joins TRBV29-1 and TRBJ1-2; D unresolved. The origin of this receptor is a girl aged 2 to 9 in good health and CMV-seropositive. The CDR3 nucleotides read TGCAGCGTTGAGAGGGCAGAAGGCTATGGCTACACCTTC. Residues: CSVERAEGYGYTF.